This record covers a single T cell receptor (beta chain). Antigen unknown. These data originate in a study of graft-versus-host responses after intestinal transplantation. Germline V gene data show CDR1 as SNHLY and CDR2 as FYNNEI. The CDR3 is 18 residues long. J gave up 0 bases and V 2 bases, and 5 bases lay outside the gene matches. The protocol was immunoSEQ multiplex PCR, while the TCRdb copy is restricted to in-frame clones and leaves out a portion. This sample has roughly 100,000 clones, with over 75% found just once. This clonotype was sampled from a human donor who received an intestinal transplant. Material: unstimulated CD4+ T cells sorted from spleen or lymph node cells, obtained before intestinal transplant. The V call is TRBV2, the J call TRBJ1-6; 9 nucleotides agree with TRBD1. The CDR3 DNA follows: TGTGCCAGCAGTGAACCCGGGACAGGGAGCTCCTATAATTCACCCCTCCACTTT. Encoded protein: CASSEPGTGSSYNSPLHF.